These 30 T cell receptor beta chains were all obtained from the same sample, sequenced in a study of technical replicates of blood from a handful of donors. TCRdb's copy holds only in-frame clones and misses some; the assay was immunoSEQ multiplex PCR. Counted here are around 50,000 clones, approximately 90% occurring once; the ten biggest clones make up 3% to 4%. The sample taken for sequencing was PBMCs. Source of these receptors: a human donor in good health. Some clones in this sample may be carry-over from other donors' samples.

In its sample, this clone was seen once. V gene TRBV6-5 combines with J gene TRBJ2-7; the match to TRBD1 covers 9 bases. The CDR3 extends over 15 amino acids. J was trimmed by 1 base and V by 6 bases; bases with no gene match: 7. Germline-derived CDR1 and CDR2 are MNHEY and SVGAGI. The CDR3, as DNA: TGTGCCAGCAGACGGGACAGGGAGGGGTCCTACGAGCAGTACTTC. This sequence encodes CASRRDREGSYEQYF.

The V gene is TRBV6-5, the J gene TRBJ2-7; TRBD2 agrees at 7 bases. This CDR3 is 15 amino acids long. The trim removed 4 bases at V and 2 bases at J, leaving 8 bases unmatched. Germline lookup yields CDR1 MNHEY and CDR2 SVGAGI. The CDR3 sequence: CASSSRLAEPYEQYF. DNA of the CDR3: TGTGCCAGCAGTTCTCGACTAGCCGAACCCTACGAGCAGTACTTC.

The chain recombines TRBV7-9 with TRBJ2-5, with 9 positions matching TRBD2. CDR1 is SEHNR, CDR2 FQNEAQ, per germline (reference sequence). V dropped 1 base and J dropped 4; count of bases not matched to a gene: 4. This CDR3 has 15 residues. CDR3 amino acids: CASSLGSGGGETQYF. The DNA for the CDR3 is TGTGCCAGCAGCTTAGGTAGCGGGGGAGGAGAGACCCAGTACTTC.

J is TRBJ2-7 and V is TRBV9; 10 nucleotides agree with TRBD2. After removal of 0 bases from V and 7 bases from J, the junction contained 7 bases not matched to a gene. This CDR3 is 15 amino acids long. Per germline, CDR1 SGDLS and CDR2 YYNGEE. CDR3 region: CASSVGRTSGVEQYF. The CDR3 DNA sequence: TGTGCCAGCAGCGTAGGTCGGACTAGCGGCGTTGAGCAGTACTTC. The full variable domain, in which reference TRBV9 and TRBJ2-7 provide the parts outside the CDR3, is DSGVTQTPKHLITATGQRVTLRCSPRSGDLSVYWYQQSLDQGLQFLIQYYNGEERAKGNILERFSAQQFPDLHSELNLSSLELGDSALYFCASSVGRTSGVEQYFGPGTRLTVT.

The chain uses TRBV4-1 and TRBJ2-1, with a tentative D call TRBD2 (5 bases). The V and J ends lost 1 base and 11 bases respectively, with 15 bases between them. Germline CDR1 is MGHRA and CDR2 is YSYEKL. CDR3 size: 14 residues. This CDR3 is CASSQAGRSGKQFF. The CDR3 DNA follows: TGCGCCAGCAGCCAAGCGGGAAGATCGGGGAAGCAGTTCTTC.

This clone was seen just once. The rearrangement links TRBV7-3 to TRBJ2-1, with D possibly being TRBD1 (5 bases). Trimming removed 1 base from V and 1 base from J, with 11 bases in between. Germline assignment: CDR1 SGHTA and CDR2 FQGTGA. This CDR3 has 16 amino acids. CDR3 sequence: CASSLSRGSSYNEQFF. CDR3 DNA: TGTGCCAGCAGCTTAAGTAGGGGCTCTTCCTACAATGAGCAGTTCTTC.

The chain recombines TRBV2 with TRBJ1-5; D unclear. V dropped 7 bases and J dropped 4 bases, with 11 bases sitting between them. Germline V gene lookup returns CDR1 SNHLY and CDR2 FYNNEI. The CDR3 has 13 amino acids. The CDR3 coding sequence is TGTGCCAGCATGTATGAGAAGAATCAGCCCCAGCATTTT. Translating it yields CASMYEKNQPQHF.

V is TRBV27 and J is TRBJ2-7, with D possibly being TRBD2 (6 bases). Germline lookup yields CDR1 MNHEY and CDR2 SMNVEV (reference sequence). The CDR3 length is 16 residues. Trimming removed 6 bases from V and 0 bases from J, with 18 bases in between. The CDR3 sequence: CASSPYSGEDSYEQYF. The CDR3 DNA reads TGTGCCAGCAGCCCCTACAGTGGGGAGGACTCCTACGAGCAGTACTTC.

The CDR3 sequence: CATSSGREKTQYF. For the CDR3, the DNA is TGTGCCACCAGCAGCGGGAGAGAGAAGACCCAGTACTTC. The chain has TRBV15 and TRBJ2-5, with D tentatively TRBD2 (6 bases). This CDR3 spans 13 amino acids. Germline V CDR1 and CDR2: LNHNV, YYDKDF (reference sequence). The germline V and J ends were trimmed by 3 bases and 6 bases, with 11 bases remaining between them.

V gene TRBV6-1 combines with J gene TRBJ1-1; D is unresolved. CDR1 MNHNS and CDR2 SASEGT come from the germline V gene. Trimming removed 3 bases at V and 4 bases at J, with 3 bases between. The CDR3 contains 11 residues. CDR3 in amino acids: CASSESTEAFF. DNA of the CDR3: TGTGCCAGCAGTGAGAGCACTGAAGCTTTCTTT.

The chain joins TRBV5-6 to TRBJ1-6; D is ambiguous. The length of the CDR3 is 13 residues. Germline lookup yields CDR1 SGHDT and CDR2 YYEEEE. V was shortened by 2 bases and J by 9 bases, with 9 bases between the two germline ends. The CDR3 DNA follows: TGTGCCAGCAGCTTTGAATCGGGTTCACCCCTCCACTTT. Amino acid sequence: CASSFESGSPLHF.

CDR3 in DNA: TGTGCCAGCAGCGTAAGCGGGGTTGCGAGGGAGACCCAGTACTTC. Its translation is CASSVSGVARETQYF. The chain uses TRBV9 and TRBJ2-5; 7 bases align to TRBD2. V lost 1 base, J lost 5 bases, and 8 bases stayed unmatched. Germline assignment: CDR1 SGDLS and CDR2 YYNGEE. The CDR3 consists of 15 residues.

The V and J genes are TRBV4-3 and TRBJ1-1; 7 positions match TRBD1. Germline trimming cut 0 bases from V and 8 bases from J; bases unmatched to any gene: 6. This CDR3 has 14 amino acids. Germline CDR1 LGHNA, CDR2 YSLEER. CDR3 region: CASSQDRQGVEAFF. The CDR3 coding sequence is TGCGCCAGCAGCCAAGACCGGCAGGGGGTGGAAGCTTTCTTT.

This sequence joins TRBV4-3 and TRBJ2-5; D unresolved. Germline V gene sequence: CDR1 LGHNA, CDR2 YSLEER. V gave up 2 bases and J gave up 5 bases, with 6 bases separating them. The CDR3 runs to 12 residues. This CDR3 is CASSQSMETQYF. In DNA form, the CDR3 reads TGCGCCAGCAGCCAAAGCATGGAGACCCAGTACTTC.

The chain is built from TRBV7-9 and TRBJ2-7; TRBD2 aligns across 10 bases. J was trimmed by 5 bases and V by 3 bases; bases with no gene match: 7. Germline-derived CDR1 and CDR2 are SEHNR and FQNEAQ (reference sequence). This CDR3 is 15 amino acids long. CDR3 region: CASSFYTSGTNEQYF. CDR3 coding DNA: TGTGCCAGCAGCTTTTATACTAGCGGGACTAACGAGCAGTACTTC.

The J gene is TRBJ2-7, the V gene TRBV5-4, with 11 bases aligning to TRBD1. Germline V gene data show CDR1 as SGHNT and CDR2 as YYREEE (reference sequence). The ends lost 4 bases at V and 5 bases at J; junction bases unmatched: 11. The CDR3 is 16 amino acids. This CDR3 reads CASSIGTGGPIHEQYF. CDR3 sequence (DNA): TGTGCCAGCAGCATTGGGACAGGGGGACCGATACACGAGCAGTACTTC.

The V call is TRBV5-1, the J call TRBJ2-3, with D perhaps TRBD2 (6 bases). The V end was cut by 1 base, the J end by 4 bases, with 10 bases between. Per germline, CDR1 SGHRS and CDR2 YFSETQ. The CDR3 has 14 residues. CDR3 sequence: CASSLLASADTQYF. As DNA, the CDR3 is TGCGCCAGCAGCTTGCTAGCTAGCGCAGATACGCAGTATTTT.

This clone was picked up one time. The chain links TRBV29-1 to TRBJ2-6; 11 bases match TRBD1. The CDR3 is 16 amino acids. Germline V gene data show CDR1 as SQVTM and CDR2 as ANQGSEA. The J segment lost 1 base and the V segment lost 4 bases, leaving 3 bases of the junction unmatched. CDR3 bases: TGCAGCGTTGCCGGGACAGGGGGTTCTGGGGCCAACGTCCTGACTTTC. Its translation: CSVAGTGGSGANVLTF.

This rearrangement joins TRBV11-2 to TRBJ2-7, with 7 bases aligning to TRBD2. The germline CDR1 and CDR2 sequences are SGHAT and FQNNGV. The length of the CDR3 is 14 residues. V shed 3 bases, J shed 4 bases, and the junction held 6 bases outside the gene matches. Here the CDR3 DNA reads TGTGCCAGCAGCTTCGGCGGGAGACTGTACGAGCAGTACTTC. Translating it yields CASSFGGRLYEQYF.

The V call is TRBV18, the J call TRBJ1-1, with a possible D match to TRBD1 (5 bases). The germline V gene has CDR1 KGHSH and CDR2 LQKENI. CDR3 length equals 14 residues. V was trimmed by 2 bases and J by 1 base, leaving 8 bases between them. The CDR3 spells CASSPLTGNTEAFF. The CDR3 DNA is TGTGCCAGCTCACCATTAACAGGGAACACTGAAGCTTTCTTT. Filled out from reference TRBV18 and TRBJ1-1, the complete variable domain reads NAGVMQNPRHLVRRRGQEARLRCSPMKGHSHVYWYRQLPEEGLKFMVYLQKENIIDESGMPKERFSAEFPKEGPSILRIQQVVRGDSAAYFCASSPLTGNTEAFFGQGTRLTVV.

The rearrangement links TRBV10-3 to TRBJ1-2; D unresolved. Trimming cost V 2 bases and J 2 bases, with 6 bases left between them. The CDR3 totals 13 residues. The germline gives CDR1 ENHRY, CDR2 SYGVKD. The CDR3 region is CAISERENYGYTF. CDR3 nucleotides: TGTGCCATCAGTGAGCGGGAAAACTATGGCTACACCTTC.

The chain carries TRBV9 and TRBJ2-1; TRBD2 agrees at 8 bases. CDR1 is SGDLS and CDR2 is YYNGEE in the germline V gene. This CDR3 contains 13 residues. The junction had 4 bases not matched to a gene; V was cut back by 4 bases and J by 7 bases. The CDR3: CASSHAGGNEQFF. As DNA, the CDR3 is TGTGCCAGCAGCCATGCGGGGGGTAATGAGCAGTTCTTC.

The V and J genes are TRBV7-6 and TRBJ2-4; 16 nucleotides align to TRBD2. Unmatched junction bases numbered 6, after V lost 5 bases and J lost 5 bases. The V gene's germline CDR1 is SGHVS and CDR2 FNYEAQ. CDR3 length: 17 residues. The CDR3 nucleotides are TGTGCCAGCAGCCCGGGACTAGCGGGGGGGCCGCAAAACATTCAGTACTTC. It specifies CASSPGLAGGPQNIQYF.

The genes are TRBV7-2 and TRBJ1-5; possibly TRBD1 for D (5 bases). CDR3 length equals 14 residues. V was pared by 5 bases and J by 3 bases, with 11 bases between. The germline CDR1 and CDR2 sequences are SGHTA and FQGNSA. Here the CDR3 reads CASSADRNNQPQHF. The DNA for the CDR3 is TGTGCCAGCAGCGCCGACAGAAACAATCAGCCCCAGCATTTT. Full variable domain (remainder filled in from reference TRBV7-2 and TRBJ1-5): GAGVSQSPSNKVTEKGKDVELRCDPISGHTALYWYRQSLGQGLEFLIYFQGNSAPDKSGLPSDRFSAERTGGSVSTLTIQRTQQEDSAVYLCASSADRNNQPQHFGDGTRLSIL.

The chain carries TRBV7-9 and TRBJ1-5; possible D gene TRBD1, 5 bases. Germline V lookup: CDR1 SEHNR, CDR2 FQNEAQ (reference sequence). V was pared by 0 bases and J by 0 bases, with 15 bases between. This CDR3 contains 18 residues. CDR3 sequence reads: CASSLAWGDVTSNQPQHF. The CDR3 nucleotides are TGTGCCAGCAGCTTAGCGTGGGGGGACGTGACTAGCAATCAGCCCCAGCATTTT. The complete variable domain, with remaining parts taken from reference TRBV7-9 and TRBJ1-5, reads DTGVSQNPRHKITKRGQNVTFRCDPISEHNRLYWYRQTLGQGPEFLTYFQNEAQLEKSRLLSDRFSAERPKGSFSTLEIQRTEQGDSAMYLCASSLAWGDVTSNQPQHFGDGTRLSIL.

The V call is TRBV11-3, the J call TRBJ2-7; TRBD1 might be the D (5 bases). Per the germline V gene, CDR1 is SGHNT and CDR2 is YENEEA. This CDR3 has 13 amino acids. V was cut by 4 bases and J by 0 bases, with 7 bases left in between. The CDR3, as DNA: TGTGCCAGCAGCTCCGACAGCTCCTACGAGCAGTACTTC. It yields the protein CASSSDSSYEQYF.

This clone was seen more than once but under ten times. The genes are TRBV29-1 and TRBJ1-5; no definite D call. CDR3 size: 13 residues. Trimming left V 3 bases short and J 3 bases short, with 9 bases between. CDR1 and CDR2 (germline): SQVTM, ANQGSEA. CDR3 region: CSVDTGYNQPQHF. CDR3 bases: TGCAGCGTTGATACGGGGTACAATCAGCCCCAGCATTTT.

The genes are TRBV5-6 and TRBJ2-1; a possible D gene is TRBD1 (5 bases). The CDR3 contains 17 residues. CDR1 SGHDT and CDR2 YYEEEE come from the germline V gene. V was trimmed by 5 bases and J by 0 bases, leaving 18 bases between them. The chain's CDR3 is CASSTNQGGGSYNEQFF. Here the CDR3 DNA reads TGTGCCAGCAGTACCAACCAGGGTGGTGGCTCCTACAATGAGCAGTTCTTC.

This rearrangement joins TRBV7-4 to TRBJ1-5; possible D gene TRBD1, 5 bases. Trimming shortened V by 4 bases and J by 2 bases, and 12 bases separated the two germline ends. The CDR3 is 15 residues long. Germline lookup yields CDR1 SGHVT and CDR2 SQSDAQ. In nucleotides, the CDR3 is TGTGCCAGCAGCTGTTACAGGAAGGGCAATCAGCCCCAGCATTTT. Protein product: CASSCYRKGNQPQHF. The full variable domain, its missing parts supplied by reference TRBV7-4 and TRBJ1-5, is GAGVSQSPRYKVAKRGRDVALRCDSISGHVTLYWYRQTLGQGSEVLTYSQSDAQRDKSGRPSGRFSAERPERSVSTLKIQRTEQGDSAVYLCASSCYRKGNQPQHFGDGTRLSIL.

The chain employs TRBV27 and TRBJ2-3; 7 positions agree with TRBD2. Unmatched junction bases numbered 7, after V lost 1 base and J lost 0 bases. Germline loops: CDR1 MNHEY, CDR2 SMNVEV (reference sequence). The CDR3 length is 17 residues. The CDR3, as DNA: TGTGCCAGCAGTTTATTTCCTAGCGGTCTAAGCACAGATACGCAGTATTTT. Encoded protein: CASSLFPSGLSTDTQYF.